The present TCR beta chain was sequenced within a study of T-cell reconstitution after alpha-beta-depleted transplantation in children. TCRbeta library preparation incorporated unique molecular identifiers. In TCRdb, the PCR reads were re-called with MiXCR into one record per CDR3 protein. The table shows about 980,000 distinct CDR3 sequences, with 25% to 30% occurring only once. Notes on the study in general: Surviving recipient T cells and thymic progenitors produced the high day-60 TCRbeta diversity seen in some patients. Most T-cell counts and diversity one year after the transplant came from T cells that were newly produced. Approximately two months post-transplant, alpha-beta T cells reportedly originated from several hundred expanded graft clones.

Note on this clonotype: Its matching antigen is unknown.

The source of this sequence is a boy younger than two who had a stem cell transplant for SCID, so the T cells may come from the graft donor. The source was PBMCs, mostly from graft donor cells, collected 360 days after TCRalphabeta/CD19-depleted stem cell transplant.

The CDR3: CASRLGSGGAGAYWNTQYF. CDR3 DNA sequence: TGTGCCAGCAGACTGGGTAGCGGGGGGGCCGGGGCTTATTGGAATACGCAGTATTTT. J is TRBJ2-3 and V is TRBV12-3 or TRBV12-4; TRBD2 matches at 11 bases. With 6 bases clipped from V and 7 bases from J, the junction kept 21 bases outside the gene matches. CDR3 length: 19 amino acids.